Sequencing of this TCR beta chain was carried out in a study of regulatory T cells in long-lasting Graves disease. Overall study results and limits: There were preferences for TRBV28, TRBJ1-2 and TRBJ2-5 in persistent disease. Limited samples may have lowered accuracy.

Both iRepertoire HTBI primers and Arm-PCR of CDR3 regions were used to build the TCR beta libraries. Each CDR3 protein gets one entry after TCRdb re-called the multiplex PCR reads with MiXCR. This table has about 350,000 distinct CDR3 sequences, 15% to 20% appearing once. V trimming: 2 bases; J trimming: 6 bases; junction bases outside the gene matches: 4. This CDR3 is built from 14 residues. The germline CDR1 and CDR2 sequences are SQVTM and ANQGSEA. Time point indicated: newly diagnosed GD, antithyroid drugs for less than 3 months. RNA isolated from PBMCs was used to make the TCR library. This clonotype was seen repeatedly, ten times or more. Antigen: not known. These data were also reused for a study on T cells in Graves' hyperthyroidism and ophthalmopathy. That study adds: For the diagnoses, clinical symptoms, serum thyroxine and TRAb, thyroid ultrasound and orbital computed tomography were used.

This TCR was recovered from a woman aged 18-29 years with Graves disease. V is TRBV29-1 and J is TRBJ2-1; 10 nucleotides line up with TRBD2. Source: peripheral blood mononuclear cells (PBMCs), taken at new diagnosis, from a patient treated with antithyroid drugs. The CDR3 is CSVEPSGSLNEQFF. CDR3 nucleotide sequence: TGCAGCGTTGAACCTAGCGGGAGTCTCAATGAGCAGTTCTTC.